These T cell receptor beta chains were read from a single sample in a study of PD-1 blockade in classical Hodgkin lymphoma. The repertoire was sequenced with immunoSEQ multiplex PCR; TCRdb's copy has only in-frame clones and lacks some. This repertoire shows 20,000 to 30,000 clones, roughly nine tenths found once; its top ten account for approximately 0.54%. Source material: CD4+ T cells from blood. The source is a human donor with classical Hodgkin lymphoma. CDR3s include the opening cysteine and the closing phenylalanine or tryptophan. A D gene is named only where the DNA matches it firmly. The size of a clone is reported for some rows only, either as once, few or many, or as a class for expanded clones.

J	V	D	length	size	CDR3	DNA
TRBJ2-5	TRBV29-1	TRBD1	13	.	CSVDRTGQETQYF	TGCAGCGTTGATCGGACAGGGCAAGAGACCCAGTACTTC
TRBJ2-7	TRBV4-3	TRBD1	15	.	CASSQGRDRYYEQYF	TGCGCCAGCAGCCAGGGCCGGGACAGATACTACGAGCAGTACTTC
TRBJ2-4	TRBV18	TRBD1	18	.	CASSREPTGGAGISIQYF	TGTGCCAGCTCACGCGAGCCCACAGGGGGCGCCGGGATTTCCATTCAGTACTTC
TRBJ1-2	TRBV5-5	TRBD1	14	once	CASSLAPGGYGYTF	TGTGCCAGCAGCTTGGCCCCAGGGGGCTATGGCTACACCTTC
TRBJ1-1	TRBV5-6	TRBD1	17	.	CASSSTMGQGFSTEAFF	TGTGCCAGCAGCTCGACCATGGGACAGGGTTTTAGCACTGAAGCTTTCTTT
TRBJ2-1	TRBV4-3	TRBD2	17	.	CASSQDIAGPLHTGQFF	TGCGCCAGCAGCCAAGACATAGCGGGGCCTCTCCATACTGGGCAGTTCTTC
TRBJ1-5	TRBV6-6	.	16	few	CASSYLPGAWDQPQHF	TGTGCCAGCAGTTACCTCCCAGGGGCCTGGGATCAGCCCCAGCATTTT
TRBJ2-7	TRBV4-1	TRBD1	15	.	CASSQPGQRTYEQYF	TGCGCCAGCAGCCAACCGGGACAGCGAACCTACGAGCAGTACTTC
TRBJ2-7	TRBV18	.	15	.	CASSRTGTFAYEQYF	TGTGCCAGCTCACGAACCGGGACATTTGCCTACGAGCAGTACTTC
TRBJ2-7	TRBV29-1	TRBD2	14	.	CSVENSGGGYEQYF	TGCAGCGTCGAAAATAGCGGGGGTGGGTACGAGCAGTACTTC
TRBJ1-2	TRBV7-9	TRBD1	13	.	CASNFTGGHGYTF	TGTGCCAGCAACTTTACAGGGGGCCATGGCTACACCTTC
TRBJ2-5	TRBV11-2	.	12	.	CASRGLGETQYF	TGTGCCAGCAGGGGTTTGGGGGAGACCCAGTACTTC
TRBJ2-2	TRBV6-1	.	15	.	CASSVSGGQVGELFF	TGTGCCAGCAGCGTTTCCGGGGGGCAGGTCGGGGAGCTGTTTTTT
TRBJ1-1	TRBV11-3	.	13	.	CASSLVGNTEAFF	TGTGCCAGCAGCTTAGTGGGGAACACTGAAGCTTTCTTT